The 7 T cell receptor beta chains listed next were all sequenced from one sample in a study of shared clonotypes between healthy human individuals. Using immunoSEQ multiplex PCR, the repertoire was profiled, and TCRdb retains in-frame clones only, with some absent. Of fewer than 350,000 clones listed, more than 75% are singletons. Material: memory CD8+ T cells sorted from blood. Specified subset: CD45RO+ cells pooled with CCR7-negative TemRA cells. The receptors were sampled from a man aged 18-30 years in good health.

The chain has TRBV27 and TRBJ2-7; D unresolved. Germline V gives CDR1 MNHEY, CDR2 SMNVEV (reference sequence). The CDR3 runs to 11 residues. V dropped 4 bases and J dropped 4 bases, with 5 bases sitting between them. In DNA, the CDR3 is TGTGCCAGCAGTTCTCATTACGAGCAGTACTTC. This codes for CASSSHYEQYF.

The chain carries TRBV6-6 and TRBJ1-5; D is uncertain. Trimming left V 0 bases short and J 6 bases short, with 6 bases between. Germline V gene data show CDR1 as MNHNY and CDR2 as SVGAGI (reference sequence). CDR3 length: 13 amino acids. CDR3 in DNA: TGTGCCAGCAGTTACTCCGAGTTTCAGCCCCAGCATTTT. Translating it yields CASSYSEFQPQHF.

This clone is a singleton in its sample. CDR3 residues: CASSVAGTSNEQFF. The CDR3 nucleotides read TGTGCCAGCAGCGTAGCAGGGACTAGCAATGAGCAGTTCTTC. The chain joins TRBV9 to TRBJ2-1, with 8 bases matching TRBD2. Trimming removed 0 bases from V and 6 bases from J; junction bases left unmatched: 2. Germline CDR1 reads SGDLS; CDR2 reads YYNGEE. The CDR3 sequence is 14 residues long.

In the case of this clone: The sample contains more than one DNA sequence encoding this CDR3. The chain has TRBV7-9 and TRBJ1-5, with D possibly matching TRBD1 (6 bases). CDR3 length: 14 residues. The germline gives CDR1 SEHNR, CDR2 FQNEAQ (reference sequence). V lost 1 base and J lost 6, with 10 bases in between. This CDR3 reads CASSLDQGLQPQHF. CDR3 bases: TGTGCCAGCAGCTTAGATCAGGGGCTTCAGCCCCAGCATTTT.

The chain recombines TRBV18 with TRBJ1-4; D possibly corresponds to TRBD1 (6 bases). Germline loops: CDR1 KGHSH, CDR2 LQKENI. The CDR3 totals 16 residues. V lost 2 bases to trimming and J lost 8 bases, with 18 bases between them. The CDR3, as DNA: TGTGCCAGCTCACCAACCGGGCAGGGGTCGGGAGAAAAACTGTTTTTT. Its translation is CASSPTGQGSGEKLFF. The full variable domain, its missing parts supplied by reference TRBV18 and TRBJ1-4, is NAGVMQNPRHLVRRRGQEARLRCSPMKGHSHVYWYRQLPEEGLKFMVYLQKENIIDESGMPKERFSAEFPKEGPSILRIQQVVRGDSAAYFCASSPTGQGSGEKLFFGSGTQLSVL.

CDR3 sequence reads: CASSHNQAGDQPQHF. In DNA form, the CDR3 reads TGTGCCAGCAGCCATAATCAGGCGGGTGATCAGCCCCAGCATTTT. This rearrangement joins TRBV4-2 to TRBJ1-5, with D unclear. Germline-derived CDR1 and CDR2 are LGHNA and YNFKEQ. The V end lost 3 bases, the J end lost 5 bases, and 14 bases lay between the germline ends. This CDR3 is 15 amino acids long.

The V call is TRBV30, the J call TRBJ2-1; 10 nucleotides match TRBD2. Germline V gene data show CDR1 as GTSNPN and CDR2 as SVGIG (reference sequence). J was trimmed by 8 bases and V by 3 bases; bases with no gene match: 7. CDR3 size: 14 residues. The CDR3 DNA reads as TGTGCCTGGAGGTCGCTAGCGGGAGCGCATGAGCAGTTCTTC. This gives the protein CAWRSLAGAHEQFF. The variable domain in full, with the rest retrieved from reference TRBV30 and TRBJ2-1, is SQTIHQWPATLVQPVGSPLSLECTVEGTSNPNLYWYRQAAGRGLQLLFYSVGIGQISSEVPQNLSASRPQDRQFILSSKKLLLSDSGFYLCAWRSLAGAHEQFFGPGTRLTVL.